A selection of T cell receptor beta chains follows, all from one sample in a study of T cells in Graves' hyperthyroidism and ophthalmopathy. TCRdb re-called the multiplex PCR reads with MiXCR, one entry per CDR3 protein. The sample carries more than 550,000 distinct CDR3 sequences, 15% to 20% recorded once. The specimen was blood. These receptors were collected from a man aged 50-59 years with Graves' hyperthyroidism. Both conserved end residues are part of each CDR3. The order of the fields is CDR3 length, D gene, V gene, clone size, J gene, CDR3 protein, CDR3 DNA. A D gene is named only where the DNA matches it firmly. Clone size, where shown, is once, few, many, or a class for clones that have expanded.

15	TRBD2	TRBV3-1	.	TRBJ2-7	CASSQGLADTYEQYF	TGTGCCAGCAGCCAAGGACTAGCGGACACCTACGAGCAGTACTTC
17	.	TRBV19	many	TRBJ1-1	CASRPMTLSIWNTEAFF	TGTGCCAGTAGGCCTATGACACTTTCTATATGGAACACTGAAGCTTTCTTT
15	.	TRBV20-1	many	TRBJ1-6	CSANYAGAYNSPLHF	TGCAGTGCTAATTATGCAGGGGCCTATAATTCACCCCTCCACTTT
15	.	TRBV30	many	TRBJ1-4	CAWALPSAANEKLFF	TGTGCCTGGGCCCTTCCTTCGGCCGCGAATGAAAAACTGTTTTTT
15	.	TRBV7-2	.	TRBJ2-1	CTSSRRSSVANEQFF	TGTACCAGCAGCCGCCGTTCTAGCGTAGCCAATGAGCAGTTCTTC
16	.	TRBV2	many	TRBJ1-4	CASSDRTGGLGEKLFF	TGTGCCAGCAGTGATAGAACAGGTGGACTTGGTGAAAAACTGTTTTTT
14	.	TRBV11-2	many	TRBJ1-4	CASSFSQTNEKLFF	TGTGCCAGCAGCTTCAGTCAAACTAATGAAAAACTGTTTTTT
15	.	TRBV5-1	.	TRBJ1-1	CASSQLVQGRAEAFF	TGCGCCAGCAGCCAACTTGTACAGGGCCGTGCTGAAGCTTTCTTT
15	.	TRBV6-1	many	TRBJ2-3	CASSEQGLPTDTQYF	TGTGCCAGCAGTGAACAGGGACTTCCCACAGATACGCAGTATTTT
16	.	TRBV5-1	.	TRBJ1-1	CASSLASRIMNTEAFF	TGCGCCAGCAGCTTGGCGAGCAGGATCATGAACACTGAAGCTTTCTTT
16	.	TRBV7-9	.	TRBJ2-1	CASSSTLGTVGDEQFF	TGTGCCAGCAGCTCAACACTCGGGACGGTAGGGGATGAGCAGTTCTTC
14	.	TRBV7-3	.	TRBJ1-1	CASSLNIDSTEAFF	TGTGCCAGCAGCTTAAATATCGACAGCACTGAAGCTTTCTTT
15	.	TRBV7-3	.	TRBJ2-1	CASSLGLGGSNEQFF	TGTGCCAGCAGCCTTGGACTTGGAGGATCTAATGAGCAGTTCTTC
14	.	TRBV27	many	TRBJ2-7	CASSLRTNNYEQYF	TGTGCCAGCAGTTTGCGGACAAACAATTACGAGCAGTACTTC
13	.	TRBV20-1	.	TRBJ2-3	CSALAGGTDTQYF	TGCAGTGCGCTAGCAGGAGGAACAGATACGCAGTATTTT
15	.	TRBV9	.	TRBJ2-3	CASSVGVSLTDTQYF	TGTGCCAGCAGCGTAGGTGTTAGCCTCACAGATACGCAGTATTTT
15	TRBD2	TRBV5-1	few	TRBJ2-2	CASSLGTTLTGELFF	TGCGCCAGCAGCCTCGGGACTACCCTGACCGGGGAGCTGTTTTTT
13	TRBD2	TRBV20-1	many	TRBJ2-7	CSASPSGSYEQYF	TGCAGTGCCAGCCCGAGCGGGAGCTACGAGCAGTACTTC
18	.	TRBV10-3	few	TRBJ2-5	CAISEPQGLASGQETQYF	TGTGCCATCAGTGAGCCGCAGGGGCTAGCCAGTGGCCAAGAGACCCAGTACTTC
12	.	TRBV20-1	.	TRBJ1-5	CSGRAGNQPQHF	TGCAGTGGGAGGGCAGGGAATCAGCCCCAGCATTTT
12	.	TRBV20-1	many	TRBJ1-1	CSARLANTEAFF	TGCAGTGCTAGATTGGCTAACACTGAAGCTTTCTTT
14	TRBD2	TRBV28	few	TRBJ2-1	CASGLAASINEQFF	TGTGCCAGCGGACTAGCGGCTTCTATTAATGAGCAGTTCTTC
14	TRBD1	TRBV12-3/TRBV12-4	many	TRBJ2-5	CASSYTGQQTTQYF	TGTGCCAGCAGCTACACGGGACAGCAAACTACCCAGTACTTC
16	TRBD1	TRBV20-1	many	TRBJ2-7	CSAREEAGQGSYEQYF	TGCAGTGCTAGAGAAGAGGCCGGACAGGGATCCTACGAGCAGTACTTC
16	.	TRBV19	.	TRBJ1-3	CATTGKTGDSGNTIYF	TGTGCCACCACAGGAAAGACCGGAGACTCTGGAAACACCATATATTTT
15	TRBD2	TRBV7-9	few	TRBJ2-1	CASSYPAGGSGEQFF	TGTGCCAGCAGCTACCCTGCGGGAGGAAGCGGTGAGCAGTTCTTC
15	TRBD1	TRBV12-3/TRBV12-4	many	TRBJ1-3	CASSNQGAAGNTIYF	TGTGCCAGCAGCAACCAGGGGGCAGCTGGAAACACCATATATTTT
14	TRBD1	TRBV11-2	few	TRBJ2-7	CASTRDRESYEQYF	TGTGCCAGCACCCGGGACAGGGAGTCTTACGAGCAGTACTTC
14	.	TRBV2	many	TRBJ2-5	CASSEALARETQYF	TGTGCCAGCAGTGAAGCGCTAGCACGGGAGACCCAGTACTTC
14	.	TRBV28	many	TRBJ2-5	CASSTTRPQETQYF	TGTGCCAGCAGTACTACTAGACCCCAAGAGACCCAGTACTTC
13	.	TRBV5-1	few	TRBJ2-3	CASFAGGTDTQYF	TGCGCCAGCTTCGCCGGAGGCACAGATACGCAGTATTTT
15	.	TRBV6-2/TRBV6-3	.	TRBJ2-1	CASRPRRLEGNEQFF	TGTGCCAGCAGGCCTCGCAGACTAGAGGGCAATGAGCAGTTCTTC
13	.	TRBV30	many	TRBJ1-1	CAWSAGLNTEAFF	TGTGCCTGGAGTGCCGGGCTGAACACTGAAGCTTTCTTT
12	TRBD1	TRBV28	many	TRBJ2-5	CASSPTRDRRYF	TGTGCCAGCAGTCCTACCCGGGACAGAAGGTACTTC
15	TRBD2	TRBV20-1	.	TRBJ2-1	CSARSLADLSNEQFF	TGCAGTGCTAGATCGCTAGCGGACCTAAGCAATGAGCAGTTCTTC
15	TRBD1	TRBV5-1	few	TRBJ2-7	CASRQPGQGYHEQYF	TGCGCCAGCAGACAGCCGGGACAGGGTTACCACGAGCAGTACTTC
15	.	TRBV7-9	once	TRBJ2-4	CASSLLTVTKNIQYF	TGTGCCAGCAGCTTACTGACGGTGACCAAAAACATTCAGTACTTC
15	.	TRBV5-4	.	TRBJ1-4	CASSVEGSLGEKLSF	TGTGCCAGCAGCGTAGAAGGCAGTTTGGGGGAAAAACTGTCTTTT
11	.	TRBV12-3/TRBV12-4	.	TRBJ1-2	CASSLNYGNTF	TGTGCCAGCAGCCTAAACTATGGCAACACCTTC
13	.	TRBV5-4	many	TRBJ2-2	CASSLEATGELFF	TGTGCCAGCAGCTTGGAAGCCACCGGGGAGCTGTTTTTT
16	TRBD1	TRBV6-2/TRBV6-3	few	TRBJ1-5	CASSTEGTGAHQPQHF	TGTGCCAGCAGTACAGAAGGGACAGGGGCGCATCAGCCCCAGCATTTT
15	.	TRBV20-1	.	TRBJ1-6	CSAPPQSQGASPLHF	TGCAGTGCCCCCCCTCAATCTCAGGGAGCCTCACCCCTCCACTTT
14	.	TRBV11-2	many	TRBJ2-7	CASSLEISSYEQYF	TGTGCCAGCAGCTTGGAGATATCCTCCTACGAGCAGTACTTC
15	TRBD2	TRBV4-3	few	TRBJ2-7	CASSQGLALSYEQYF	TGCGCCAGCAGCCAAGGACTAGCCCTCTCCTACGAGCAGTACTTC
16	TRBD1	TRBV9	many	TRBJ2-5	CASSPRMDREQETQYF	TGTGCCAGCAGCCCTCGAATGGACAGGGAGCAAGAGACCCAGTACTTC
14	.	TRBV5-4	.	TRBJ2-7	CASSFNQQAYEQYF	TGTGCCAGCAGCTTCAACCAACAGGCCTACGAGCAGTACTTC
13	TRBD1	TRBV10-3	many	TRBJ2-3	CAIRPRQGDTQYF	TGTGCCATCAGACCTCGACAGGGAGATACGCAGTATTTT
15	TRBD2	TRBV25-1	many	TRBJ2-3	CASSQREKSTDTQYF	TGTGCCAGCAGCCAGCGGGAGAAGAGCACAGATACGCAGTATTTT
16	TRBD2	TRBV4-1	few	TRBJ2-1	CASSEWGLAGVNEQFF	TGCGCCAGCAGCGAATGGGGACTAGCGGGGGTCAATGAGCAGTTCTTC
15	TRBD1	TRBV11-3	.	TRBJ2-2	CASSSQGVITGELFF	TGTGCCAGCAGCTCACAGGGGGTTATCACCGGGGAGCTGTTTTTT
13	.	TRBV28	.	TRBJ1-5	CASSLRTGQPQHF	TGTGCCAGCAGTTTGAGGACGGGTCAGCCCCAGCATTTT
15	TRBD2	TRBV7-8	many	TRBJ2-1	CASSPRLAGRNEQFF	TGTGCCAGCAGCCCACGACTAGCGGGGCGCAATGAGCAGTTCTTC
15	.	TRBV12-3/TRBV12-4	.	TRBJ1-3	CASSFRQASGNTIYF	TGTGCCAGCAGTTTCCGACAGGCCTCTGGAAACACCATATATTTT